This TCR beta chain is from a study of early T cells in non-severe SARS-CoV-2 infection. Study-level background: Chains were unpaired, as sequencing was done on bulk RNA from unsorted whole blood.

V lost 7 bases, J lost 8 bases, and 17 bases lay in between. Germline lookup yields CDR1 SGHTA and CDR2 FQGTGA. The CDR3 totals 14 residues. There are a few counts of this clonotype. Its antigen is as yet unknown. Regarding the study as a whole: Comparison of clonotypes with VDJdb favored anti-spike CD8 responses while missing private and CD4 specificities.

MiXCR was run by TCRdb on the 5' RACE reads, yielding one entry per CDR3 protein. The table includes tens of thousands of distinct CDR3 sequences, about 12% detected once. The chain combines TRBV7-3 with TRBJ2-2; no clear D gene. This TCR was recovered from an adult who was a healthcare worker with PCR-confirmed SARS-CoV-2 infection or an uninfected control (not recorded which). Sequencing used whole blood, obtained at baseline. This chain's CDR3 is CASTVDKLTGELFF. For the CDR3, the DNA is TGTGCCAGCACCGTTGACAAATTAACTGGGGAGCTGTTTTTT.